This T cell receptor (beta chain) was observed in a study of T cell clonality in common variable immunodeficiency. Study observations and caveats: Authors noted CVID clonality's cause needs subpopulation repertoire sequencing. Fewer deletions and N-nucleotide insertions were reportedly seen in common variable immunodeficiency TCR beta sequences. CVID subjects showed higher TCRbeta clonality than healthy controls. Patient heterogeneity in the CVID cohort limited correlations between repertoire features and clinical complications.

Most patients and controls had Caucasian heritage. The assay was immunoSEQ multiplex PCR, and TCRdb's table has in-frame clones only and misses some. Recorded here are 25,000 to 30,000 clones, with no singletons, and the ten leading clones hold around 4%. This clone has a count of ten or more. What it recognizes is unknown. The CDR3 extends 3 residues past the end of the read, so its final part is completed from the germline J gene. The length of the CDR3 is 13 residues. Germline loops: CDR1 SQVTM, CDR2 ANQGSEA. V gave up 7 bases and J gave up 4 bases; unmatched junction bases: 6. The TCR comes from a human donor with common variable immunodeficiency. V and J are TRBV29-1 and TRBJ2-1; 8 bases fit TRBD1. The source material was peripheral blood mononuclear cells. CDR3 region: CSAWTGIYNEQFF. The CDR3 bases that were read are TGCAGCGCCTGGACAGGGATTTACAATGAG.